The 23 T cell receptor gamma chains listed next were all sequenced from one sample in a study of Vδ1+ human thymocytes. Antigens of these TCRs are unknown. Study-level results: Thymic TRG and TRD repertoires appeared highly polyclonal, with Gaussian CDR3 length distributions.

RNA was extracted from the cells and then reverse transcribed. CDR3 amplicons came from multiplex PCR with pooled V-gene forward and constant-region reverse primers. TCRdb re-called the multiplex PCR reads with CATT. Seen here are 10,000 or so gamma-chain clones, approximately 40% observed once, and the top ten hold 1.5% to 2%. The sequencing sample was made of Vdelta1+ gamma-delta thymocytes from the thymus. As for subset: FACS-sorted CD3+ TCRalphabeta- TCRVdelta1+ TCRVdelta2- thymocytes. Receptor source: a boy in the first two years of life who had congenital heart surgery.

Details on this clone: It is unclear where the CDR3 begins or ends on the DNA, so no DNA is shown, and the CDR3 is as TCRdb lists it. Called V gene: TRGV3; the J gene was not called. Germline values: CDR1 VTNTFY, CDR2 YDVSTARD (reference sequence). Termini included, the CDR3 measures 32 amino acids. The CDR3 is CATWDIARIIRNSLAVEQHLLSQVSIGRIQHF.

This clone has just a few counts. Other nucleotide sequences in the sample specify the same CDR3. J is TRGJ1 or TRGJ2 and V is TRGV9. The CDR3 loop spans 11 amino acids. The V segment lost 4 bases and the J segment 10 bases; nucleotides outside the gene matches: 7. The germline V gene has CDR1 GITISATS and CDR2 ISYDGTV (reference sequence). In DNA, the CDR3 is TGTGCCTTGTGGGAAGACTTAAAGAAACTCTTT. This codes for CALWEDLKKLF.

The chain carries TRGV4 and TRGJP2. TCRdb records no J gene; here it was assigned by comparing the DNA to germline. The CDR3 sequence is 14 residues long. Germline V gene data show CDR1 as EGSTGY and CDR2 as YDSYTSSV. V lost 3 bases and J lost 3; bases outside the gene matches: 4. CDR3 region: CATWDLGSDWIKTF. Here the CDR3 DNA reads TGTGCCACCTGGGATTTAGGTAGTGATTGGATCAAGACGTTT.

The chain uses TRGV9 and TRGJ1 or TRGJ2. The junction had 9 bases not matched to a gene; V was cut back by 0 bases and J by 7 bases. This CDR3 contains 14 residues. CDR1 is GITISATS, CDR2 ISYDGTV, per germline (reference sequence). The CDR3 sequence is CALWEVQMWYKKLF. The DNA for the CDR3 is TGTGCCTTGTGGGAGGTGCAAATGTGGTATAAGAAACTCTTT.

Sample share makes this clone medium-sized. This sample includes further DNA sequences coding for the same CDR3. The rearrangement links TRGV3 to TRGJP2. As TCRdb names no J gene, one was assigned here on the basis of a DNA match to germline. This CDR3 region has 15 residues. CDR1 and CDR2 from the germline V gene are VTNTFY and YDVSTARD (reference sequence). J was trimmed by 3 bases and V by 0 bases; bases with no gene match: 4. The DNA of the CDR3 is TGTGCCACCTGGGACAGGCGGGGTAGTGATTGGATCAAGACGTTT. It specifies CATWDRRGSDWIKTF.

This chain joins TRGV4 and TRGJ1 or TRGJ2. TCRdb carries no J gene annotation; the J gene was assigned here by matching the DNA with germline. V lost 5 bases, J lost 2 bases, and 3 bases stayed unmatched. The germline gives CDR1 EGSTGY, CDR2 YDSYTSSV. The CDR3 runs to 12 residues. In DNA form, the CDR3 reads TGTGCCACCTGGGCCTATTATTATAAGAAACTCTTT. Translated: CATWAYYYKKLF.

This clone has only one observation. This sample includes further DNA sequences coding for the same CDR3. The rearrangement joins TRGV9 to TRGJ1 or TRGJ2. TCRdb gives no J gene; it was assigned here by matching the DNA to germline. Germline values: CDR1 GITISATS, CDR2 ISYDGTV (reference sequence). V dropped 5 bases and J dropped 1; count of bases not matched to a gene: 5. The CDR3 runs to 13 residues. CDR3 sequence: CALWGPNYYKKLF. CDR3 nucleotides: TGTGCCTTGTGGGGCCCTAATTATTATAAGAAACTCTTT.

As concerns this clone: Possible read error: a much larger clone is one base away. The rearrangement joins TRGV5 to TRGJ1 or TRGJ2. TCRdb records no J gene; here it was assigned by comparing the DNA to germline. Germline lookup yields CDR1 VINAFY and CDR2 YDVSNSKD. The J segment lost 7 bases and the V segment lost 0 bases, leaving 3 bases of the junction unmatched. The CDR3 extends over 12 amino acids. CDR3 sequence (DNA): TGTGCCACCTGGGACAGGTGGTATAAGAAACTCTTT. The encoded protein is CATWDRWYKKLF.

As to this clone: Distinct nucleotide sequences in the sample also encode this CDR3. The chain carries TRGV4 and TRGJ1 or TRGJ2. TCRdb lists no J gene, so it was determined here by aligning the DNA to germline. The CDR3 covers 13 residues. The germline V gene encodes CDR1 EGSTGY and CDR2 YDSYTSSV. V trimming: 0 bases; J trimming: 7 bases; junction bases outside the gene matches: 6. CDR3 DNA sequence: TGTGCCACCTGGGATGGGCTCCGATATAAGAAACTCTTT. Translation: CATWDGLRYKKLF.

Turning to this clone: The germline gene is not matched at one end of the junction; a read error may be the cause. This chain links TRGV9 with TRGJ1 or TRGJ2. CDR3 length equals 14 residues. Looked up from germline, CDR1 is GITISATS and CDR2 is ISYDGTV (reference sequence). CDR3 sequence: CTLWEDQNYYKKLF. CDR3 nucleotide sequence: TGTACCTTGTGGGAGGATCAAAATTATTATAAGAAACTCTTT.

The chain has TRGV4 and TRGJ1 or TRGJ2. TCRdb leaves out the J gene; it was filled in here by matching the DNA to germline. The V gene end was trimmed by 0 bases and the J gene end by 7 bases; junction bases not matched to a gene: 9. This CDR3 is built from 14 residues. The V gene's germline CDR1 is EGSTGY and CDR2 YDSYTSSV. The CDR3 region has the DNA TGTGCCACCTGGGATGGGCCCATTCGGTATAAGAAACTCTTT. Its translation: CATWDGPIRYKKLF.

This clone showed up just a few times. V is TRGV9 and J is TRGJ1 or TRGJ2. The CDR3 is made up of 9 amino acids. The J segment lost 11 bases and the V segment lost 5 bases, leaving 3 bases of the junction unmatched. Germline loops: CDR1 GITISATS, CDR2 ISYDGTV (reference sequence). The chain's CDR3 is CALWGEKLF. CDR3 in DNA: TGTGCCTTGTGGGGTGAGAAACTCTTT.

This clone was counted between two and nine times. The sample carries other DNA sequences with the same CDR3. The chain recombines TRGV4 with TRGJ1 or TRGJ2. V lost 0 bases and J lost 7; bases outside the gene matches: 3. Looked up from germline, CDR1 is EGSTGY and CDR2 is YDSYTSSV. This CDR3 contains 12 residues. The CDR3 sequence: CATWDGGYKKLF. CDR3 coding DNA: TGTGCCACCTGGGATGGGGGATATAAGAAACTCTTT.

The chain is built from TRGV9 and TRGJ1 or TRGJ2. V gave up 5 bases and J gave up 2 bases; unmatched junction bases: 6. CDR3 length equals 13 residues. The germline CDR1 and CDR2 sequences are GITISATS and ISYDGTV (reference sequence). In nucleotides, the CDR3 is TGTGCCTTGTGGGTCTGTGATTATTATAAGAAACTCTTT. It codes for CALWVCDYYKKLF.

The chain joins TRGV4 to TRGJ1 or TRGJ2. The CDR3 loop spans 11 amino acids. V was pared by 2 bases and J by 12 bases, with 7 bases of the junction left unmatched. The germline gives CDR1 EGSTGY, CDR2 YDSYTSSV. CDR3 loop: CATWDVRRKLF. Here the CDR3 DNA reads TGTGCCACCTGGGATGTGCGGAGGAAACTCTTT.

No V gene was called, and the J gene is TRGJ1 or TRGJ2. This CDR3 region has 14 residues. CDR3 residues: CATFDSRTPNKKLF. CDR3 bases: TGTGCCACCTTTGACAGCCGAACCCCCAATAAGAAACTCTTT.

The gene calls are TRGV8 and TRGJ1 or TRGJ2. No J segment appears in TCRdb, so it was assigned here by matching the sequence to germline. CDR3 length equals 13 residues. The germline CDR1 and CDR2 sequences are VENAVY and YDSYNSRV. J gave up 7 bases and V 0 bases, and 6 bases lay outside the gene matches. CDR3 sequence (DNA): TGTGCCACCTGGGATAGGCCTGGGTATAAGAAACTCTTT. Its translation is CATWDRPGYKKLF.

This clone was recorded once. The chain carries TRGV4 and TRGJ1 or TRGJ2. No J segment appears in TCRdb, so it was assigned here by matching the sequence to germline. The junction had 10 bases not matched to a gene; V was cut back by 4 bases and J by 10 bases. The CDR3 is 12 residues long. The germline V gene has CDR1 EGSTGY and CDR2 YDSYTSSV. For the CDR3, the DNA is TGTGCCACCTGGGAGCGGCTGGTGAAGAAACTCTTT. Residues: CATWERLVKKLF.

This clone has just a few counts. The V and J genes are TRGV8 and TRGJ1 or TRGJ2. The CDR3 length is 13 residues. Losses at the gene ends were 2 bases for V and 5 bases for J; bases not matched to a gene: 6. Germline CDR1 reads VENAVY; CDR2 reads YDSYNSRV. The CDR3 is CATWDKAHYKKLF. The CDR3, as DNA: TGTGCCACCTGGGATAAAGCTCATTATAAGAAACTCTTT.

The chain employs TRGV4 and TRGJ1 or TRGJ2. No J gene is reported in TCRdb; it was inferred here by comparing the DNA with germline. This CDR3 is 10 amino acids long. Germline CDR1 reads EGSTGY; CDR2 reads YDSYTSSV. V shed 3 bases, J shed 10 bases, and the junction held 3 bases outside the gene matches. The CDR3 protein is CATWDCKKLF. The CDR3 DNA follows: TGTGCCACCTGGGATTGCAAGAAACTCTTT.

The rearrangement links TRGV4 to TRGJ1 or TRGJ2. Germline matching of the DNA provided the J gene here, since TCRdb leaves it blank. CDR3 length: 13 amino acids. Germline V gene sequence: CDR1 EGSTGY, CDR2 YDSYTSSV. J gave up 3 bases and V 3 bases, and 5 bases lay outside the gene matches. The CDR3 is CATWDSIYYKKLF. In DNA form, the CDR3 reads TGTGCCACCTGGGATTCCATTTATTATAAGAAACTCTTT.

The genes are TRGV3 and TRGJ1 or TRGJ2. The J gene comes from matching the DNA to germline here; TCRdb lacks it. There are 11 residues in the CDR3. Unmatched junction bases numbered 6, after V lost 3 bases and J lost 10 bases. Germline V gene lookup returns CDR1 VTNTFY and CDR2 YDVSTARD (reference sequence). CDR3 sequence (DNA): TGTGCCACCTGGGACCGCGGAAAGAAACTCTTT. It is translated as CATWDRGKKLF.

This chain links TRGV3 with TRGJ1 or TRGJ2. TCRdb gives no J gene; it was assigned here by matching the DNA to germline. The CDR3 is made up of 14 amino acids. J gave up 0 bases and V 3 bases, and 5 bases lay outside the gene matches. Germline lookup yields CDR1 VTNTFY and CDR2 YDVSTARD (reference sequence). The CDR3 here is CATWDAQNYYKKLF. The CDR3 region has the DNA TGTGCCACCTGGGACGCACAGAATTATTATAAGAAACTCTTT.